The sequence of this T cell receptor (beta chain) was determined in a study of T-cell reconstitution after alpha-beta-depleted transplantation in children. V lost 3 bases and J 0 bases, leaving 15 bases between the germline ends. The CDR3 totals 17 residues. CDR1 and CDR2 (germline): LGHNA, YSLEER. Findings and caveats of the study: The high TCRbeta diversity at day 60 in some patients came from surviving recipient T cells and thymic progenitors. After transplant, at about two months, alpha-beta T cells were reportedly derived from several hundred expanded graft clones. Most T-cell counts and diversity one year after the transplant came from T cells that were newly produced.

A note on this clonotype: Its antigen is not identified.

Researchers prepared the TCRbeta library using unique molecular identifiers, the study reports. TCRdb re-analysed the PCR reads in MiXCR, keeping a single row per CDR3 protein. The repertoire holds fewer than 700,000 distinct CDR3 sequences, with 13% as singletons. The specimen was PBMCs, mostly from graft donor cells, collected 360 days after TCRalphabeta/CD19-depleted stem cell transplant. V is TRBV4-3 and J is TRBJ2-1; tentatively, D is TRBD1 or TRBD2 (7 bases each). The sequence derives from a male patient between 5 and 17 years old who had a stem cell transplant for acute myeloid leukemia, so the T cells may come from the graft donor. The CDR3 coding sequence is TGCGCCAGCAGCCACCTACAGGGGACTACCTCCTACAATGAGCAGTTCTTC. Translated: CASSHLQGTTSYNEQFF.